This T cell receptor (beta chain) was identified during a study of blood T cells in healthy people across ages. The sample providers were healthy Caucasian people from Russia, aged roughly 6 to 95. The second PCR ran about 6 to 12 cycles with a sample-barcoded 5' primer and J-beta primers. Researchers report that a template-switch adaptor with 12 random nucleotides tagged each cDNA molecule. TCRdb itself ran the 5' RACE reads through MiXCR, one entry per CDR3 protein. Of approximately 600,000 distinct CDR3 sequences in the sample, 45% to 65% were seen once. CDR3 length: 15 amino acids. V lost 6 bases and J 0 bases, leaving 13 bases between the germline ends.

This chain links TRBV12-3 or TRBV12-4 with TRBJ2-3; D remains unclear. This sequence originates from a man aged 60 to 69 in good health. Sequencing was done on a sample of blood. Written as DNA, the CDR3 is TGTGCCAGCAGCCTGGCGGCGGCTAGCACAGATACGCAGTATTTT. Protein sequence: CASSLAAASTDTQYF.